The 29 T cell receptor beta chains listed next were all sequenced from one sample in a study of T cell responses to AZD1222 COVID-19 vaccine. Sequencing used immunoSEQ multiplex PCR; TCRdb keeps in-frame clones, though not all of them. The profile covers some 130,000 clones, with more than 85% appearing a single time and roughly 0.87% taken by the ten largest. This specimen consisted of peripheral blood, obtained on day 0 of AZD1222 vaccination. These receptors were collected from an adult in good health.

The rearrangement links TRBV15 to TRBJ2-1; 8 nucleotides agree with TRBD2. This CDR3 has 16 residues. V shed 0 bases, J shed 6 bases, and the junction held 7 bases outside the gene matches. Germline V gene data show CDR1 as LNHNV and CDR2 as YYDKDF (reference sequence). This chain's CDR3 is CATSRDRTSWSNEQFF. The CDR3 coding sequence is TGTGCCACCAGCAGAGATCGGACTAGCTGGAGCAATGAGCAGTTCTTC.

The genes are TRBV18 and TRBJ2-1, with TRBD2 matching over 11 bases. V shed 3 bases and J 4 bases; nucleotides not matched to a gene: 8. Germline-derived CDR1 and CDR2 are KGHSH and LQKENI. The CDR3 loop spans 17 amino acids. The CDR3 protein is CASSPRSSGGAYNEQFF. For the CDR3, the DNA is TGTGCCAGCTCACCCCGGAGTAGCGGGGGGGCATACAATGAGCAGTTCTTC.

This clone appeared a single time. This chain links TRBV5-6 with TRBJ1-1; D uncertain. Trimming cost V 6 bases and J 1 base, with 10 bases left between them. Germline CDR1 SGHDT, CDR2 YYEEEE. This CDR3 comprises 13 residues. As DNA, the CDR3 is TGTGCCAGCACCCCGGACGGGAACACTGAAGCTTTCTTT. Encoded protein: CASTPDGNTEAFF.

This sequence joins TRBV6-1 and TRBJ1-6, with a possible D match to TRBD1 (5 bases). This CDR3 region has 15 residues. Germline CDR1 and CDR2: MNHNS and SASEGT. V gave up 0 bases and J gave up 9 bases, with 12 bases separating them. CDR3 in amino acids: CASSEARTGGSPLHF. In DNA, the CDR3 is TGTGCCAGCAGTGAAGCAAGGACCGGGGGTTCACCCCTCCACTTT.

The chain recombines TRBV2 with TRBJ1-5, with 7 bases fitting TRBD1. This CDR3 has 17 residues. Germline trimming cut 0 bases from V and 3 bases from J; bases unmatched to any gene: 8. The germline CDR1 and CDR2 sequences are SNHLY and FYNNEI. CDR3 bases: TGTGCCAGCAGTGAAGCGCGCAACAGGGGCTACAATCAGCCCCAGCATTTT. Encoded protein: CASSEARNRGYNQPQHF.

The chain uses TRBV12-3 or TRBV12-4 and TRBJ1-3; D ambiguous. There are 12 residues in the CDR3. V lost 6 bases, J lost 2 bases, and 5 bases lay in between. CDR3 amino acids: CASRPTGNTIYF. The CDR3 DNA follows: TGTGCCAGCAGGCCTACTGGAAACACCATATATTTT.

This chain links TRBV9 with TRBJ1-2; D not resolved. V lost 6 bases and J 8 bases, leaving 17 bases between the germline ends. CDR3 length equals 13 residues. The germline CDR1 and CDR2 sequences are SGDLS and YYNGEE. The CDR3 loop reads CASTDSASWGYTF. The CDR3 bases are TGTGCCAGCACCGATAGCGCGTCGTGGGGCTACACCTTC.

This chain uses TRBV5-6 with TRBJ1-2; perhaps TRBD1 as D (6 bases). The V end lost 0 bases, the J end lost 8 bases, and 20 bases lay between the germline ends. CDR1 SGHDT and CDR2 YYEEEE come from the germline V gene. This CDR3 spans 16 amino acids. CDR3 region: CASSLGRGGHFVGYTF. The CDR3 bases are TGTGCCAGCAGCTTGGGCCGAGGGGGGCACTTTGTCGGCTACACCTTC.

The rearrangement joins TRBV7-2 to TRBJ2-7; the D is unclear. The germline V gene has CDR1 SGHTA and CDR2 FQGNSA. V was trimmed by 2 bases and J by 2 bases, leaving 10 bases between them. The CDR3 runs to 14 residues. CDR3 in DNA: TGTGCCAGCAGCTTAAATCCAGGCCCCTACGAGCAGTACTTC. Protein sequence: CASSLNPGPYEQYF.

The DNA of the CDR3 is TGTGCCAGCAGTATTGGACAGGGGTCGAACTATGGCTACACCTTC. Its translation is CASSIGQGSNYGYTF. The chain couples TRBV6-5 to TRBJ1-2; TRBD1 aligns across 9 bases. The CDR3 runs 15 residues. With 5 bases clipped from V and 2 bases from J, the junction kept 6 bases outside the gene matches. From germline, CDR1 is MNHEY and CDR2 SVGAGI.

This rearrangement joins TRBV6-6 to TRBJ2-2; TRBD2 agrees at 8 bases. The length of the CDR3 is 15 residues. Germline values: CDR1 MNHNY, CDR2 SVGAGI (reference sequence). V lost 10 bases, J lost 0 bases, and 7 bases stayed unmatched. The CDR3 sequence is CATAGGGSNTGELFF. The CDR3 DNA is TGTGCCACCGCAGGCGGGGGGTCGAACACCGGGGAGCTGTTTTTT.

About this clone: The same CDR3 is also encoded by other DNA sequences in this sample. The chain links TRBV12-3 or TRBV12-4 to TRBJ1-5; D is unclear. CDR3 length: 13 residues. The V and J ends lost 1 base and 5 bases respectively, with 6 bases between them. CDR3 nucleotide sequence: TGTGCCAGCAGTTTAGGAGGGTATCAGCCCCAGCATTTT. Its protein is CASSLGGYQPQHF.

This chain links TRBV27 with TRBJ1-1, with D uncertain. The CDR3 is 13 amino acids. V was shortened by 2 bases and J by 5 bases, with 9 bases between the two germline ends. The germline V gene has CDR1 MNHEY and CDR2 SMNVEV (reference sequence). In DNA, the CDR3 is TGTGCCAGCAGTTTACGGGGTGGAACTGAAGCTTTCTTT. It codes for CASSLRGGTEAFF.

V gene TRBV18 combines with J gene TRBJ1-6; TRBD1 is a possible D gene (6 bases). From germline, CDR1 is KGHSH and CDR2 LQKENI. This CDR3 contains 14 residues. V dropped 3 bases and J dropped 8 bases, with 11 bases sitting between them. The CDR3 loop is CASSPGGRDSPLHF. Written as DNA, the CDR3 is TGTGCCAGCTCACCTGGGGGGCGAGATTCACCCCTCCACTTT.

The genes are TRBV30 and TRBJ1-2; 7 bases are a match to TRBD1. From germline, CDR1 is GTSNPN and CDR2 SVGIG (reference sequence). J lost 5 bases, V lost 3 bases, and 9 bases had no gene match. This CDR3 comprises 14 residues. Here the CDR3 DNA reads TGTGCCTGGAGATTGACAGGGATTGTTTATGGCTACACCTTC. Encoded protein: CAWRLTGIVYGYTF.

The chain recombines TRBV19 with TRBJ2-5; TRBD2 might be the D (5 bases). This CDR3 spans 12 amino acids. CDR1 and CDR2 from the germline V gene are LNHDA and SQIVND (reference sequence). V was clipped by 5 bases and J by 7 bases, with 11 bases between them. CDR3 protein: CASSPSRGTQYF. As DNA, the CDR3 is TGTGCCAGTAGTCCTTCCCGGGGGACCCAGTACTTC.

This rearrangement joins TRBV3-1 (or the pseudogene TRBV3-2) to TRBJ2-6; TRBD2 is a possible D gene (5 bases). CDR1 is LGHDT, CDR2 YNNKEL, per germline (reference sequence). Trimming shortened V by 0 bases and J by 0 bases, and 9 bases separated the two germline ends. This CDR3 has 17 amino acids. The CDR3, as DNA: TGTGCCAGCAGCCAAGATCCCCGGGACTCTGGGGCCAACGTCCTGACTTTC. Translated, it gives CASSQDPRDSGANVLTF.

For the CDR3, the DNA is TGTGCCAGCTCAGCCGGGAGTACCACTGAAGCTTTCTTT. Its protein product is CASSAGSTTEAFF. The chain joins TRBV18 to TRBJ1-1; D unclear. Germline CDR1 KGHSH, CDR2 LQKENI. Trimming pared 5 bases from V and 4 bases from J, leaving 11 bases between. The CDR3 is made up of 13 amino acids.

V and J are TRBV5-1 and TRBJ1-2, with TRBD1 as a possible D gene (6 bases). The CDR3 sequence is 14 residues long. CDR1 and CDR2 from the germline V gene are SGHRS and YFSETQ. The V end was cut by 4 bases, the J end by 14 bases, with 24 bases between. Here the CDR3 reads CASSHPFGGGWKTF. CDR3 in DNA: TGCGCCAGCAGCCATCCTTTTGGGGGGGGCTGGAAGACCTTC.

The chain combines TRBV6-5 with TRBJ1-5; no definite D call. The CDR3 has 14 residues. Per the germline V gene, CDR1 is MNHEY and CDR2 is SVGAGI. V shed 4 bases and J shed 2 bases, with 9 bases lying between them. CDR3 in amino acids: CASSSLSGNQPQHF. CDR3 DNA sequence: TGTGCCAGCAGTTCCTTAAGCGGCAATCAGCCCCAGCATTTT.

This sequence joins TRBV7-9 and TRBJ2-1; 11 bases line up with TRBD1. The CDR3 totals 17 residues. Losses at the gene ends were 5 bases for V and 0 bases for J; bases not matched to a gene: 6. Germline V gene data show CDR1 as SEHNR and CDR2 as FQNEAQ (reference sequence). The CDR3 nucleotides read TGTGCCAGCAGCCCGAGGACAGGGGGCGTCTCCTACAATGAGCAGTTCTTC. It is translated as CASSPRTGGVSYNEQFF.

V gene TRBV7-9 combines with J gene TRBJ1-1, with 7 bases identical to TRBD1. V shed 5 bases, J shed 11 bases, and the junction held 5 bases outside the gene matches. The CDR3 extends over 11 amino acids. Per the germline V gene, CDR1 is SEHNR and CDR2 is FQNEAQ (reference sequence). The CDR3 reads CASSTTGYAFF. CDR3 bases: TGTGCCAGCAGCACGACAGGGTACGCTTTCTTT.

This sequence joins TRBV5-6 and TRBJ1-6; unclear D gene. The V gene lost 1 base and the J gene lost 8 bases, with 10 bases spanning the gap. CDR1 and CDR2 from the germline V gene are SGHDT and YYEEEE. This CDR3 contains 14 residues. The CDR3 loop is CASSLFMRDSPLHF. The CDR3 nucleotides are TGTGCCAGCAGCTTGTTCATGCGCGATTCACCCCTCCACTTT.

V gene TRBV9 combines with J gene TRBJ2-1; tentative D call: TRBD2 (6 bases). The CDR3 spans 12 residues. Trimming took 8 bases from V and 7 from J, leaving 13 bases between them. Looked up from germline, CDR1 is SGDLS and CDR2 is YYNGEE. CDR3 protein: CASGWTMNEQFF. CDR3 coding DNA: TGTGCCAGTGGATGGACTATGAATGAGCAGTTCTTC.

The J gene is TRBJ1-5, the V gene TRBV10-3, with 9 positions matching TRBD1. Trimming removed 0 bases from V and 2 bases from J; junction bases left unmatched: 2. Germline assignment: CDR1 ENHRY and CDR2 SYGVKD. The CDR3 extends over 16 amino acids. The chain's CDR3 is CAISESGQGGNQPQHF. In nucleotides, the CDR3 is TGTGCCATCAGTGAGTCGGGACAGGGCGGCAATCAGCCCCAGCATTTT.

V is TRBV5-6 and J is TRBJ2-1; TRBD2 matches at 13 bases. CDR1 and CDR2 from the germline V gene are SGHDT and YYEEEE. The CDR3 covers 15 residues. Losses at the gene ends were 7 bases for V and 11 bases for J; bases not matched to a gene: 12. CDR3 in amino acids: CASWRTSGGPMKQFF. The CDR3 DNA is TGTGCCAGCTGGAGGACTAGCGGGGGCCCGATGAAGCAGTTCTTC.

The CDR3 spells CASSYSGTRDEQYF. DNA of the CDR3: TGTGCCAGCAGTTACTCAGGGACACGGGACGAGCAGTACTTC. The chain joins TRBV6-5 to TRBJ2-7; tentatively, D is TRBD1 (6 bases). There are 14 residues in the CDR3. The germline V gene encodes CDR1 MNHEY and CDR2 SVGAGI. The V and J ends lost 0 bases and 5 bases respectively, with 11 bases between them.

This chain joins TRBV5-1 and TRBJ1-1; tentative D call: TRBD1 (5 bases). Germline V gene data show CDR1 as SGHRS and CDR2 as YFSETQ. Trimming shortened V by 4 bases and J by 1 base, and 11 bases separated the two germline ends. The CDR3 is made up of 14 amino acids. The CDR3 sequence is CASSTGRKNTEAFF. In DNA form, the CDR3 reads TGCGCCAGCAGCACGGGACGGAAGAACACTGAAGCTTTCTTT.

V and J are TRBV10-2 and TRBJ2-7; 12 bases fit TRBD1. This CDR3 has 15 amino acids. J was trimmed by 7 bases and V by 7 bases; bases with no gene match: 11. Germline V gene data show CDR1 as WSHSY and CDR2 as SAAADI. The CDR3 sequence: CASTEYGTGGYEQYF. For the CDR3, the DNA is TGCGCCAGCACCGAGTACGGGACAGGGGGCTATGAGCAGTACTTC.